Given below is one T cell receptor (beta chain) in context. Antigen unknown. The sample has other DNA sequences that encode this CDR3 too. The data are from a study of CD4+ T cells in melanoma. Overall study results and limits: In melanoma, neoantigen-specific CD4+ T cells reportedly differed in differentiation state. CD8+ T cell, macrophage and B cell function reportedly correlated with neoantigen-specific CD4+ T cells.

TCRdb's table, derived via immunoSEQ multiplex PCR, lists solely in-frame clones and lacks some. The sample lists about 21,000 clones; more than 70% were seen once. The CDR3 totals 12 residues. CDR1 KGHSH and CDR2 LQKENI come from the germline V gene. V shed 3 bases and J shed 2 bases, with 4 bases lying between them. The origin of this receptor is a human donor with melanoma. The chain recombines TRBV18 with TRBJ1-1; unclear D gene. The DNA of the CDR3 is TGTGCCAGCTCACCCGGAAACACTGAAGCTTTCTTT. Translating gives CASSPGNTEAFF.